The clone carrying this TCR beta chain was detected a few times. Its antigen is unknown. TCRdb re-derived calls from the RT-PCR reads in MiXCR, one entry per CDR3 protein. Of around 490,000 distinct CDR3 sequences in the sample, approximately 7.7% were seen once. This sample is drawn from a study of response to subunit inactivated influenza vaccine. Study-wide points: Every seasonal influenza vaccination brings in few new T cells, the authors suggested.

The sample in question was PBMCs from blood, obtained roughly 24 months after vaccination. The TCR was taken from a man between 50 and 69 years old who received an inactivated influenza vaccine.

The CDR3 coding sequence is TGCAGTGCTAGGACGGACATGAAGAGCACAGATACGCAGTATTTT. Encoded protein: CSARTDMKSTDTQYF. The J gene is TRBJ2-3, the V gene TRBV20-1, with D perhaps matching TRBD1 (5 bases). The CDR3 is 15 residues long. Germline V gene lookup returns CDR1 DFQATT and CDR2 SNEGSKA (reference sequence). V was cut by 3 bases and J by 0 bases, with 13 bases left in between.